This T cell receptor (beta chain) was sequenced during a study of T-cell reconstitution after alpha-beta-depleted transplantation in children. A TCRbeta library incorporating unique molecular identifiers was prepared. TCRdb reprocessed the PCR reads via MiXCR and lists one record per CDR3 protein. The table includes 120,000 to 150,000 distinct CDR3 sequences, 8.5% to 10% detected once. This clonotype was seen repeatedly, ten times or more. Its antigen is not known. Study-wide points: Recipient T cells and thymic progenitors that survived gave rise to the high TCRbeta diversity observed at day 60 in some patients. After one year, T-cell counts and TCRbeta diversity mostly came from new T cells. Expanded graft clones, several hundred of them, were reportedly the source of alpha-beta T cells about two months after transplant.

This receptor was obtained from a female patient aged 2-10 years who had a stem cell transplant for congenital amegakaryocytic thrombocytopenia, so the T cells may come from the graft donor. Source: PBMCs, mostly from graft donor cells, taken 180 days after TCRalphabeta/CD19-depleted stem cell transplant.

In nucleotides, the CDR3 is TGTGCCAGCAGCAGAACCCCTGTTTCAGGGAATTCACCCCTCCACTTT. Its protein product is CASSRTPVSGNSPLHF. The chain couples TRBV11-2 to TRBJ1-6; D perhaps matches TRBD1 (5 bases). Germline V CDR1 and CDR2: SGHAT, FQNNGV. This CDR3 is built from 16 residues. V was pared by 5 bases and J by 7 bases, with 18 bases between.